These T cell receptor beta chains were read from a single sample in a study of blood T cells in healthy people across ages. TCRdb used MiXCR to reprocess the 5' RACE reads, holding one entry per CDR3 protein. Counted here are some 1.5 million distinct CDR3 sequences, 28% occurring once; the ten biggest clones make up approximately 7.7%. The source material was blood. The receptor set was obtained from a woman under 40 in good health. Each CDR3 is given with its conserved first and last residue. A D gene is named only where the DNA matches it firmly. Some rows have no size entry. The others give once, few or many, or a class for an expanded clone.

v_gene: TRBV6-5; d_gene: NA; abundance: NA; j_gene: TRBJ1-2; CDR3nt: TGTGCCAGCAAGGATACGCACTATGGCTACACCTTC; CDR3aa: CASKDTHYGYTF
v_gene: TRBV5-1; d_gene: TRBD2; abundance: few; j_gene: TRBJ2-7; CDR3nt: TGCGCCAGCAGTCTCGGAGCGGGGACCGACGAGCAGTACTTC; CDR3aa: CASSLGAGTDEQYF
v_gene: TRBV11-2; d_gene: NA; abundance: NA; j_gene: TRBJ2-7; CDR3nt: TGTGCCAGCAGCTTAGCCCGGGTTGGGGGAGAGCAGTACTTC; CDR3aa: CASSLARVGGEQYF
v_gene: TRBV29-1; d_gene: NA; abundance: few; j_gene: TRBJ1-1; CDR3nt: TGCAGCGTTACGCGGGGGAACACTGAAGCTTTCTTT; CDR3aa: CSVTRGNTEAFF
v_gene: TRBV12-3/TRBV12-4; d_gene: TRBD2; abundance: NA; j_gene: TRBJ2-5; CDR3nt: TGTGCCAGCACCCGTGGAACTAGCGGGATTATTTTAGAGACCCAGTACTTC; CDR3aa: CASTRGTSGIILETQYF
v_gene: TRBV6-2/TRBV6-3; d_gene: NA; abundance: NA; j_gene: TRBJ2-3; CDR3nt: TGTGCCAGCAGGCTCCCTCCCACAGATACGCAGTATTTT; CDR3aa: CASRLPPTDTQYF
v_gene: TRBV5-4; d_gene: TRBD1; abundance: many; j_gene: TRBJ2-1; CDR3nt: TGTGCCAGCAGCGGGGACAGGGTACCTGAGCAGTTCTTC; CDR3aa: CASSGDRVPEQFF
v_gene: TRBV5-1; d_gene: NA; abundance: NA; j_gene: TRBJ2-1; CDR3nt: TGCGCCAGCAGCTTGGCCTGGGACGGGGGCAATGAGCAGTTCTTC; CDR3aa: CASSLAWDGGNEQFF
v_gene: TRBV4-2; d_gene: NA; abundance: many; j_gene: TRBJ1-5; CDR3nt: TGTGCCAGCAGCCAAGAGACAAGGAGCAATCAGCCCCAGCATTTT; CDR3aa: CASSQETRSNQPQHF
v_gene: TRBV20-1; d_gene: NA; abundance: few; j_gene: TRBJ2-1; CDR3nt: TGCAGTGCCGAAACGGCTGTAAGCTCCTACAATGAGCAGTTCTTC; CDR3aa: CSAETAVSSYNEQFF
v_gene: TRBV19; d_gene: TRBD1; abundance: NA; j_gene: TRBJ2-4; CDR3nt: TGTGCCAGTAGTATAGTCAGACGACAGGGGGACATTCAGTACTTC; CDR3aa: CASSIVRRQGDIQYF
v_gene: TRBV5-1; d_gene: TRBD2; abundance: NA; j_gene: TRBJ2-1; CDR3nt: TGCGCCAGCAGCTTGGTCTGGCGGGGGACCTCCTACAATGAGCAGTTCTTC; CDR3aa: CASSLVWRGTSYNEQFF
v_gene: TRBV10-3; d_gene: TRBD1; abundance: many; j_gene: TRBJ1-2; CDR3nt: TGTGCCATCAGGCCGGGACAGGGAGCGTCAGAAAACTATGGCTACACCTTC; CDR3aa: CAIRPGQGASENYGYTF
v_gene: TRBV6-1; d_gene: NA; abundance: few; j_gene: TRBJ1-1; CDR3nt: TGTGCCAGCAGTGTTCGGGACAATGCTTTCTTT; CDR3aa: CASSVRDNAFF
v_gene: TRBV6-5; d_gene: NA; abundance: NA; j_gene: TRBJ1-1; CDR3nt: TGTGCCAGCAGTGGCCGACGGGACTGGGACACTGAAGCTTTCTTT; CDR3aa: CASSGRRDWDTEAFF
v_gene: TRBV7-2; d_gene: NA; abundance: many; j_gene: TRBJ2-7; CDR3nt: TGTGCCAGCGGCGGCAAATACGAGCAGTACTTC; CDR3aa: CASGGKYEQYF
v_gene: TRBV19; d_gene: NA; abundance: many; j_gene: TRBJ2-7; CDR3nt: TGTGCCAGTAGTACCCAACAGGGAACGGACGAGCAGTACTTC; CDR3aa: CASSTQQGTDEQYF
v_gene: TRBV24-1; d_gene: TRBD1; abundance: NA; j_gene: TRBJ1-2; CDR3nt: TGTGCCACCAACACCCATGACAGGGGGCCTAAGGACTATGGCCACACCTTC; CDR3aa: CATNTHDRGPKDYGHTF
v_gene: TRBV12-3/TRBV12-4; d_gene: NA; abundance: NA; j_gene: TRBJ2-1; CDR3nt: TGTGCCAGCAGTTTCGGGATGGGCCTTTCCTACAATGAGCAGTTCTTC; CDR3aa: CASSFGMGLSYNEQFF
v_gene: TRBV19; d_gene: TRBD1; abundance: NA; j_gene: TRBJ2-1; CDR3nt: TGTGCCAGCAGCAGACAGGGAGTAAATGAGCAGTTCTTC; CDR3aa: CASSRQGVNEQFF
v_gene: TRBV12-3/TRBV12-4; d_gene: TRBD2; abundance: NA; j_gene: TRBJ2-7; CDR3nt: TGTGCCAGCAGTTCAAGGAGACTAGCGGGAGGGTACGAGCAGTACTTC; CDR3aa: CASSSRRLAGGYEQYF
v_gene: TRBV5-1; d_gene: NA; abundance: few; j_gene: TRBJ2-4; CDR3nt: TGCGCCAGCAGTGAGAGGGGCCGGAGGGCGGGTGACATTCAGTACTTC; CDR3aa: CASSERGRRAGDIQYF
v_gene: TRBV29-1; d_gene: TRBD2; abundance: many; j_gene: TRBJ2-5; CDR3nt: TGCAGCGGGAGCGGGAGACAAGAGACCCAGTACTTC; CDR3aa: CSGSGRQETQYF
v_gene: TRBV24-1; d_gene: NA; abundance: once; j_gene: TRBJ2-2; CDR3nt: TGTGCCACCAGGTTCCAGGATAACGGGGAGCTGTTTTTT; CDR3aa: CATRFQDNGELFF
v_gene: TRBV10-2; d_gene: TRBD1; abundance: NA; j_gene: TRBJ1-2; CDR3nt: TGCGCCAGCCAGGGACAGCACTATGGCTACACCTTC; CDR3aa: CASQGQHYGYTF
v_gene: TRBV27; d_gene: TRBD2; abundance: NA; j_gene: TRBJ2-1; CDR3nt: TGTGCCAGCAGTTTATTTTCTAGCGGGGACAATGAGCAGTTCTTC; CDR3aa: CASSLFSSGDNEQFF
v_gene: TRBV5-1; d_gene: NA; abundance: NA; j_gene: TRBJ1-1; CDR3nt: TGCGCCAGCAGCTTAGAGAGTTCGGTGGACACTGAAGCTTTCTTT; CDR3aa: CASSLESSVDTEAFF
v_gene: TRBV5-5; d_gene: TRBD2; abundance: few; j_gene: TRBJ2-3; CDR3nt: TGTGCCAGCAGCATGGGACTAGCGGGAGGCACAGATACGCAGTATTTT; CDR3aa: CASSMGLAGGTDTQYF
v_gene: TRBV15; d_gene: NA; abundance: NA; j_gene: TRBJ2-3; CDR3nt: TGTGCCACCAGCAGAGAGGCCCCTTATACGCAGTATTTT; CDR3aa: CATSREAPYTQYF
v_gene: TRBV7-2; d_gene: TRBD2; abundance: NA; j_gene: TRBJ2-5; CDR3nt: TGTGCCAGCAGCTTTTACGGGGAGCTAGCGGGAGAGACCCAGTACTTC; CDR3aa: CASSFYGELAGETQYF
v_gene: TRBV20-1; d_gene: NA; abundance: NA; j_gene: TRBJ2-7; CDR3nt: TGCAGTGCTAGCGGGATCCATTCCTACGAGCAGTACTTC; CDR3aa: CSASGIHSYEQYF
v_gene: TRBV20-1; d_gene: NA; abundance: few; j_gene: TRBJ1-2; CDR3nt: TGCAGTGCTAGGGGCAGGGAGATAGCGTATGGCTACACCTTC; CDR3aa: CSARGREIAYGYTF
v_gene: TRBV29-1; d_gene: TRBD2; abundance: NA; j_gene: TRBJ2-7; CDR3nt: TGCAGCGGGGGGAGGGCAGACGAGCAGTACTTC; CDR3aa: CSGGRADEQYF
v_gene: TRBV4-2; d_gene: NA; abundance: NA; j_gene: TRBJ2-2; CDR3nt: TGTGCCAGCAGCCAGGGACTGGGTGGGGGGCCGGGCGGGGAGCTGTTTTTT; CDR3aa: CASSQGLGGGPGGELFF
v_gene: TRBV7-9; d_gene: NA; abundance: NA; j_gene: TRBJ2-3; CDR3nt: TGTGCCAGCAGCTTGGGAGGGGGGAGATCCACAGATACGCAGTATTTT; CDR3aa: CASSLGGGRSTDTQYF
v_gene: TRBV7-2; d_gene: NA; abundance: many; j_gene: TRBJ2-5; CDR3nt: TGTGCCAGCAGCTTAAGCTCGGGGATGAAGACCCAGTACTTC; CDR3aa: CASSLSSGMKTQYF
v_gene: TRBV11-2; d_gene: NA; abundance: NA; j_gene: TRBJ2-7; CDR3nt: TGTGCCAGCAGCATCCGGTCGAGCTCCTACGAGCAGTACTTC; CDR3aa: CASSIRSSSYEQYF